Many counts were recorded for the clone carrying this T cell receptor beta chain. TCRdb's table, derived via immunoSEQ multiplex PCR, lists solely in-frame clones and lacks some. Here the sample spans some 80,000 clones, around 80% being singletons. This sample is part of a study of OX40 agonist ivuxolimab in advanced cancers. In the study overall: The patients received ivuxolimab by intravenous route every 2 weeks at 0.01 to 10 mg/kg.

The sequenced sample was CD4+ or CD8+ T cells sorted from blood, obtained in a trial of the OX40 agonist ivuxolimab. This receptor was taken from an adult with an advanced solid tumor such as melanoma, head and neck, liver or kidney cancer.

CDR3 in amino acids: CASSILGGFYGYTF. The CDR3 nucleotides read TGTGCCAGTAGTATTCTAGGCGGTTTCTATGGCTACACCTTC. The chain joins TRBV19 to TRBJ1-2, with D unresolved. The V and J ends lost 3 bases and 4 bases respectively, with 12 bases between them. The V gene's germline CDR1 is LNHDA and CDR2 SQIVND (reference sequence). CDR3 size: 14 residues. The whole variable domain, filled in from reference TRBV19 and TRBJ1-2, reads DGGITQSPKYLFRKEGQNVTLSCEQNLNHDAMYWYRQDPGQGLRLIYYSQIVNDFQKGDIAEGYSVSREKKESFPLTVTSAQKNPTAFYLCASSILGGFYGYTFGSGTRLTVV.